The text below deals with one T cell receptor beta chain. Antigen: not known. The data were taken from a study of cytomegalovirus exposure and HLA in healthy donors. Notes on the study in general: The study carried out a later analysis of TCR beta sequences. It associated approximately 17,000 of them with specific HLA alleles at a false discovery rate of 0.05. Reports state that TCR beta sequences accurately predicted most subjects' HLA-A and HLA-B alleles. Trimming of TCR beta V- and J-genes showed a link, identified in a later analysis, to a missense DCLRE1C variant. The classifier reportedly diagnosed cytomegalovirus status with high sensitivity and specificity.

The PCR made use of 60 Vbeta and 13 Jbeta primers. Sequencing used immunoSEQ multiplex PCR; TCRdb keeps in-frame clones, though not all of them. The table shows about 200,000 clones, with about 89% occurring only once. This TCR was recovered from a man aged 25-40 years in good health and CMV-seronegative. Material for sequencing was PBMCs.

As DNA, the CDR3 is TGTGCCAGTAGTATAGACCCCCATCGCAATCAGCCCCAGCATTTT. Translating it yields CASSIDPHRNQPQHF. V gene TRBV19 combines with J gene TRBJ1-5; the D is unclear. The length of the CDR3 is 15 residues. Trimming shortened V by 0 bases and J by 2 bases, and 8 bases separated the two germline ends. Per the germline V gene, CDR1 is LNHDA and CDR2 is SQIVND (reference sequence).